The rows below give T cell receptor beta chains drawn from one sample of a study of regulatory T cells in long-lasting Graves disease. One entry per CDR3 protein results from TCRdb running MiXCR on the multiplex PCR reads. The sample carries 550,000 to 600,000 distinct CDR3 sequences, roughly a sixth recorded once. These data also formed part of another study, on T cells in Graves' hyperthyroidism and ophthalmopathy.

The material was peripheral blood mononuclear cells (PBMCs), obtained at new diagnosis, from a patient treated with antithyroid drugs. The source of these receptors is a man in his late teens or twenties with Graves disease. The conserved cysteine and the conserved F or W are not part of the CDR3 here.

>TRBV5-1|TRBJ2-7
ASSLEPKSRDRGKAGTYEQY
>TRBV10-3|TRBJ1-2
AISDGAYGYGYT
>TRBV19|TRBJ2-7
ATGTVSYKQY
>TRBV10-3|TRBJ2-3
AIKERDDGTDTQY
>TRBV30|TRBJ2-7
AWNDNYEQY
>TRBV28|TRBJ2-1
ASATSGSYNEQF
>TRBV24-1|TRBJ2-1
ATSDRRTGHDEQF
>TRBV28|TRBJ1-5
ASSSEGWSNQPQH
>TRBV30|TRBJ1-2
AYEVTGYT
>TRBV7-8|TRBJ2-7
ASSHRTGISSYEQY
>TRBV12-3/TRBV12-4|TRBJ1-1
ASASSGVRAEAF
>TRBV6-2/TRBV6-3|TRBJ2-2
ATRDRPFGELF
>TRBV3-1|TRBJ1-5
ASSPLGRNQPQH
>TRBV19|TRBJ2-1
ASKNEQF
>TRBV12-3/TRBV12-4|TRBJ2-7
ASSPPGVRNEQY
>TRBV7-9|TRBJ2-5
ASSLSSGQETQY
>TRBV14|TRBJ2-7
ASSRSSGLSRPD